Below are 8 T cell receptor beta chains sequenced from a single sample in a study of blood T cell repertoires in COVID-19. Only in-frame clones appear in the TCRdb table, and some are missing; sequencing was by immunoSEQ multiplex PCR. The data hold 100,000 to 150,000 clones, with almost 85% observed a single time. Material: peripheral blood. The receptors were gathered from a woman under 40 who had recovered from COVID-19.

V usage is TRBV7-6 and J usage is TRBJ2-5; 10 bases align to TRBD2. J was trimmed by 0 bases and V by 1 base; bases with no gene match: 8. The CDR3 is made up of 18 amino acids. Germline CDR1 SGHVS, CDR2 FNYEAQ. The CDR3 loop is CASSLELSGGTYQETQYF. CDR3 sequence (DNA): TGTGCCAGCAGCTTAGAGCTTAGCGGGGGGACGTACCAAGAGACCCAGTACTTC.

Only one count was recorded for this clone. The gene calls are TRBV3-1 (or the pseudogene TRBV3-2) and TRBJ2-3; no clear D gene. The CDR3 extends over 15 amino acids. Looked up from germline, CDR1 is LGHDT and CDR2 is YNNKEL (reference sequence). Trimming cost V 1 base and J 0 bases, with 8 bases left between them. CDR3 sequence: CASSQVAVSTDTQYF. CDR3 DNA sequence: TGTGCCAGCAGCCAAGTGGCGGTAAGCACAGATACGCAGTATTTT.

This clone has more than one count but fewer than ten. The chain combines TRBV7-3 with TRBJ2-1; 8 positions agree with TRBD2. V trimming: 0 bases; J trimming: 5 bases; junction bases outside the gene matches: 9. The germline V gene encodes CDR1 SGHTA and CDR2 FQGTGA. The CDR3 is 17 residues long. CDR3 residues: CASSLTSAGGNNNEQFF. CDR3 sequence (DNA): TGTGCCAGCAGCTTAACGTCGGCGGGAGGTAACAACAATGAGCAGTTCTTC. Combining the CDR3 with reference TRBV7-3 and TRBJ2-1 gives the whole variable domain GAGVSQTPSNKVTEKGKYVELRCDPISGHTALYWYRQSLGQGPEFLIYFQGTGAADDSGLPNDRFFAVRPEGSVSTLKIQRTERGDSAVYLCASSLTSAGGNNNEQFFGPGTRLTVL.

This chain joins TRBV3-1 (or the pseudogene TRBV3-2) and TRBJ2-3, with 13 bases that match TRBD2. The CDR3 totals 17 residues. Germline CDR1 LGHDT, CDR2 YNNKEL (reference sequence). J was trimmed by 4 bases and V by 4 bases; bases with no gene match: 8. CDR3 region: CASSPGLAGVFADTQYF. CDR3 nucleotides: TGTGCCAGCAGCCCAGGACTAGCGGGAGTTTTCGCAGATACGCAGTATTTT.

The chain employs TRBV5-5 and TRBJ1-5; TRBD1 aligns across 9 bases. CDR1 is SGHKS, CDR2 YYEKEE, per germline (reference sequence). This CDR3 region has 16 residues. V dropped 0 bases and J dropped 2; count of bases not matched to a gene: 3. The CDR3: CASSLGTGVGNQPQHF. In nucleotides, the CDR3 is TGTGCCAGCAGCTTGGGGACAGGGGTGGGCAATCAGCCCCAGCATTTT. The full variable domain, its missing parts supplied by reference TRBV5-5 and TRBJ1-5, is DAGVTQSPTHLIKTRGQQVTLRCSPISGHKSVSWYQQVLGQGPQFIFQYYEKEERGRGNFPDRFSARQFPNYSSELNVNALLLGDSALYLCASSLGTGVGNQPQHFGDGTRLSIL.

The chain employs TRBV4-1 and TRBJ1-5, with 7 bases fitting TRBD1. This CDR3 is 17 amino acids long. The V and J ends lost 0 bases and 1 base, in that order; junction bases with no gene match: 6. From germline, CDR1 is MGHRA and CDR2 YSYEKL. CDR3 protein: CASSQDPTGWSNQPQHF. The CDR3 nucleotides are TGCGCCAGCAGCCAAGACCCGACAGGGTGGAGCAATCAGCCCCAGCATTTT.

This chain uses TRBV20-1 with TRBJ2-1, with 10 bases that match TRBD2. The V gene's germline CDR1 is DFQATT and CDR2 SNEGSKA (reference sequence). V gave up 3 bases and J gave up 8 bases; unmatched junction bases: 7. This CDR3 comprises 14 residues. DNA for the CDR3: TGCAGTGCTAGTCGAACTAGCGGGGTGGATGAGCAGTTCTTC. Translation: CSASRTSGVDEQFF.

The sample holds a few counts of this clone. V usage is TRBV15 and J usage is TRBJ1-4; 11 bases line up with TRBD1. The CDR3 spans 14 residues. CDR1 and CDR2 (germline): LNHNV, YYDKDF (reference sequence). The V gene end was trimmed by 4 bases and the J gene end by 8 bases; junction bases not matched to a gene: 3. The DNA for the CDR3 is TGTGCCACCAGCAAGGGACAGGGGGAGGAAAAACTGTTTTTT. Its translation: CATSKGQGEEKLFF. The whole variable domain, remainder taken from reference TRBV15 and TRBJ1-4, is DAMVIQNPRYQVTQFGKPVTLSCSQTLNHNVMYWYQQKSSQAPKLLFHYYDKDFNNEADTPDNFQSRRPNTSFCFLDIRSPGLGDTAMYLCATSKGQGEEKLFFGSGTQLSVL.